This T cell receptor (beta chain) derives from a study of HIV-infected patients and healthy controls. Study conclusions and caveats: Untreated HIV+ repertoires had roughly threefold fewer distinct CDR3s and lower Shannon diversity than healthy controls. When repertoires were size-matched, rare events in HIV-infected data became overweighted. CMV-associated CDR3s mostly grew nonsignificantly during therapy, while HIV-associated CDR3s declined significantly.

At least ten counts were recorded for this clonotype. Antigen specificity is unknown. With V trimmed by 10 bases and J by 8 bases, 8 bases remained unmatched. The CDR3 length is 12 residues. 500 ng RNA was reverse transcribed with alpha and beta constant-region primers. Separate chain-specific third strand synthesis with multiplexing indices produced the alpha and beta libraries. TCRdb itself ran the 5' RACE reads through MiXCR, one entry per CDR3 protein. The data show around 16,000 distinct CDR3 sequences, under 9.5% seen once. Whole blood was used without fractionation, so all unsorted peripheral T cells were included.

What was sequenced was blood. The chain employs TRBV12-3 or TRBV12-4 and TRBJ2-1; 7 bases fit TRBD1. The origin of this receptor is an adult in good health. The CDR3: CATATGTHEQFF. The CDR3 nucleotides are TGTGCCACCGCGACAGGGACCCATGAGCAGTTCTTC.